These T cell receptor beta chains were read from a single sample in a study of beta chain features in type 1 diabetes. Clones were sequenced by immunoSEQ multiplex PCR, and TCRdb holds only the in-frame ones, with some missing. Of a few hundred thousand clones detected, 16% appear once; the ten largest clones hold approximately 0.081%. Sequencing was performed on naive CD4+ T cells from blood. The source is a man aged 25 to 40 with type 1 diabetes. The CDR3 runs from the conserved cysteine through the conserved F or W. A D gene is named only where the DNA matches it firmly. The size of a clone is reported for some rows only, either as once, few or many, or as a class for expanded clones.

len,v_gene,j_gene,abundance,d_gene,CDR3nt,CDR3aa
12,TRBV5-4,TRBJ2-1,few,NA,TGTGCCAGCAGCTTGCTAACTACTGAGCAGTTCTTC,CASSLLTTEQFF
17,TRBV18,TRBJ2-1,few,NA,TGTGCCAGCTCACCACGGGAAATTAGGGCTAGCGCTATTGAGCAGTTCTTC,CASSPREIRASAIEQFF
16,TRBV7-9,TRBJ2-4,NA,NA,TGTGCCAGCAGCTTTGTTGAGGGACCCAGGCGGGGCATTCAGTACTTC,CASSFVEGPRRGIQYF
15,TRBV4-1,TRBJ2-7,NA,NA,TGCGCCAGCAGCCTACCTATTTTTATCTCCTACGAGCAGTACTTC,CASSLPIFISYEQYF
15,TRBV27,TRBJ2-5,few,NA,TGTGCCAGCAGTTTAATCCAGGCAGGCCAAGAGACCCAGTACTTC,CASSLIQAGQETQYF
16,TRBV29-1,TRBJ2-5,few,TRBD2,TGCAGCGTTGACGGCCTAGCGGGAGTTCGCCAAGAGACCCAGTACTTC,CSVDGLAGVRQETQYF
13,TRBV19,TRBJ2-7,NA,NA,TGTGCCAGTAGTATTTCCGGGCTCCACGAGCAGTACTTC,CASSISGLHEQYF
14,TRBV11-2,TRBJ2-2,few,NA,TGTGCCAGCAGCTGGGACCCTTTCACCGGGGAGCTGTTTTTT,CASSWDPFTGELFF
12,TRBV29-1,TRBJ1-1,few,NA,TGCAGCGCCAATAGCATGAACACTGAAGCTTTCTTT,CSANSMNTEAFF
12,TRBV28,TRBJ2-7,few,NA,TGTGCCAGTACAGGGTTCTCCTACGAGCAGTACTTC,CASTGFSYEQYF
18,TRBV14,TRBJ1-1,NA,TRBD1,TGTGCCAGCAGCCAATCGAGGGACAGGGATGAAGTGAACACTGAAGCTTTCTTT,CASSQSRDRDEVNTEAFF
15,TRBV5-6,TRBJ2-7,few,TRBD1,TGTGCCAGCAGCTCCCTAAACAGGGGCGCCTACGAGCAGTACTTC,CASSSLNRGAYEQYF
12,TRBV10-3,TRBJ2-1,few,NA,TGTGCCATCAGCCCCAGGGAACAGGAGCAGTTCTTC,CAISPREQEQFF
14,TRBV9,TRBJ1-1,NA,NA,TGTGCCAGCAGCCGACAGAGCACGAACACTGAAGCTTTCTTT,CASSRQSTNTEAFF
13,TRBV28,TRBJ2-5,NA,TRBD2,TGTGCCAGCAGCTCGCTAGCGGAAGAGACCCAGTACTTC,CASSSLAEETQYF
15,TRBV4-1,TRBJ2-7,once,TRBD1,TGCGCCAGCAGCCGGCTCCGGGACAGCGTTTACGAGCAGTACTTC,CASSRLRDSVYEQYF
15,TRBV5-1,TRBJ2-1,few,TRBD1,TGCGCCAGCAGCTCTGGTGACAGGGATGACAATGAGCAGTTCTTC,CASSSGDRDDNEQFF
16,TRBV9,TRBJ2-5,few,TRBD1,TGTGCCAGCCAACCTTCAGGGGGTGCATACCAAGAGACCCAGTACTTC,CASQPSGGAYQETQYF
9,TRBV6-6,TRBJ1-2,NA,NA,TGTGCCAGGAACTATGGCTACACCTTC,CARNYGYTF
15,TRBV28,TRBJ2-1,NA,TRBD1,TGTGCCAGCAGTGACCCGGGACAGGGGTACAATGAGCAGTTCTTC,CASSDPGQGYNEQFF